This T cell receptor (beta chain) was retrieved from a study of shared clonotypes between healthy human individuals. In the naive CD8 group, cells lacked CD45RO and were positively selected for CCR7, so terminally differentiated effector memory CD45RA+ cells were left out. The CDR3 runs 14 residues. V gave up 3 bases and J gave up 4 bases, with 10 bases separating them. Germline loops: CDR1 LNHDA, CDR2 SQIVND (reference sequence). The repertoire was sequenced with immunoSEQ multiplex PCR; TCRdb's copy has only in-frame clones and lacks some. Among about 2 million clones listed, just under 95% were seen once. This clone appeared a few times.

This TCR derives from a man aged 18 to 30 in good health. The specimen was naive CD8+ T cells sorted from blood. The V call is TRBV19, the J call TRBJ1-5, with D uncertain. CDR3 loop: CASSIGQANQPQHF. The CDR3 nucleotides read TGTGCCAGTAGTATCGGTCAGGCGAATCAGCCCCAGCATTTT. Together with reference TRBV19 and TRBJ1-5, the CDR3 gives the full variable domain: DGGITQSPKYLFRKEGQNVTLSCEQNLNHDAMYWYRQDPGQGLRLIYYSQIVNDFQKGDIAEGYSVSREKKESFPLTVTSAQKNPTAFYLCASSIGQANQPQHFGDGTRLSIL.